This paragraph reports one TCR beta chain. This sample also contains other DNA sequences that code for the same CDR3. The participants were between roughly 18 and 89 years old and came from 24 US areas. Cohort placement rested on clinical history that participants reported themselves. Germline trimming cut 6 bases from V and 2 bases from J; bases unmatched to any gene: 3. Germline CDR1 is MGHDK and CDR2 is SYGVNS. The CDR3 consists of 13 residues. In the original analysis: Amplification of reference gene primers provided the estimated nucleated cell counts. Sequenced by immunoSEQ multiplex PCR; TCRdb stores in-frame clones only, minus some. That table is the source of V, J and clone size, and D and trimming were worked out from the DNA. The table has around 300,000 clones, 90% seen once; the top ten hold approximately 4.5%. The data are from a study of blood T cell repertoires in COVID-19. In the study overall: From T cells, B-cell-depleted T cells, or PBMCs came the material, which was cDNA or gDNA.

The sequenced material came from PBMCs or T cells enriched from blood (not recorded which). This sequence joins TRBV25-1 and TRBJ1-1, with 7 bases aligning to TRBD1. This receptor was identified in a woman between 18 and 29 years old with acute COVID-19. The CDR3 here is CASRGTANTEAFF. As DNA, the CDR3 is TGTGCCAGCAGAGGGACAGCAAACACTGAAGCTTTCTTT. Drawing the rest from reference TRBV25-1 and TRBJ1-1, the complete variable domain is EADIYQTPRYLVIGTGKKITLECSQTMGHDKMYWYQQDPGMELHLIHYSYGVNSTEKGDLSSESTVSRIRTEHFPLTLESARPSHTSQYLCASRGTANTEAFFGQGTRLTVV.